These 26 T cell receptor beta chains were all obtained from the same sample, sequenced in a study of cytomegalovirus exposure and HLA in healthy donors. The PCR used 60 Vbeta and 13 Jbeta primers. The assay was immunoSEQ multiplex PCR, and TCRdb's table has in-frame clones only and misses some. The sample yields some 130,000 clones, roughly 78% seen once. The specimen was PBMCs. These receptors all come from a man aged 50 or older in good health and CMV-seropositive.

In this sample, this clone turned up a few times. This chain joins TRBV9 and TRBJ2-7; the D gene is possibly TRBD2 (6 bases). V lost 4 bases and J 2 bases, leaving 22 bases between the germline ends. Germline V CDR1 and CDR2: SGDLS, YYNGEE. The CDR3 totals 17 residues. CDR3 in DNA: TGTGCCAGCAGCTCAGAGGGTAGCGGTGACAATACCTACGAGCAGTACTTC. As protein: CASSSEGSGDNTYEQYF.

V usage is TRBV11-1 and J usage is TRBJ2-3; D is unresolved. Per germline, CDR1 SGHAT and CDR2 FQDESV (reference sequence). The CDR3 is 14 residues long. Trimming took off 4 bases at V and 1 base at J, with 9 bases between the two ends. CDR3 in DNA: TGTGCCAGCAGCTCCAGGATCGGCACAGATACGCAGTATTTT. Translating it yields CASSSRIGTDTQYF. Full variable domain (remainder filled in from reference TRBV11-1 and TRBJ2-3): EAEVAQSPRYKITEKSQAVAFWCDPISGHATLYWYRQILGQGPELLVQFQDESVVDDSQLPKDRFSAERLKGVDSTLKIQPAELGDSAMYLCASSSRIGTDTQYFGPGTRLTVL.

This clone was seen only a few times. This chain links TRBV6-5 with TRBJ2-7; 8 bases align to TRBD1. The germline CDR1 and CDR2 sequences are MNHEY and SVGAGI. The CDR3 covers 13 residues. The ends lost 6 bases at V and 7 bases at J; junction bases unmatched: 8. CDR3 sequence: CASRPQGAREQYF. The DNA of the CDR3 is TGTGCCAGCAGACCTCAGGGGGCAAGAGAGCAGTACTTC.

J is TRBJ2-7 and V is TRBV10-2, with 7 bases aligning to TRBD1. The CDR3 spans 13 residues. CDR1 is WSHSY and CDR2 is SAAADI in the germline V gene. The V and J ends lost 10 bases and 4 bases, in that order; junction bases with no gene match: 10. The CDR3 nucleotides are TGCGCCACCGGACAGGCTGATTTTTACGAGCAGTACTTC. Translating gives CATGQADFYEQYF.

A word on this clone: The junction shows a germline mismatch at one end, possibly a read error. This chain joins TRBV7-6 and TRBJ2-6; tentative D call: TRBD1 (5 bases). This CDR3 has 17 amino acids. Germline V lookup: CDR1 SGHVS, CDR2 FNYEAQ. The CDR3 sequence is CASSLLQKFSGASVLTF. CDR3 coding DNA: TGTGCCAGCAGCTTATTACAGAAATTCTCTGGGGCCAGCGTCCTGACTTTC. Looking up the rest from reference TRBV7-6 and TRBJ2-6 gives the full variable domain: GAGVSQSPRYKVTKRGQDVALRCDPISGHVSLYWYRQALGQGPEFLTYFNYEAQQDKSGLPNDRFSAERPEGSISTLTIQRTEQRDSAMYRCASSLLQKFSGASVLTFGAGSRLTVL.

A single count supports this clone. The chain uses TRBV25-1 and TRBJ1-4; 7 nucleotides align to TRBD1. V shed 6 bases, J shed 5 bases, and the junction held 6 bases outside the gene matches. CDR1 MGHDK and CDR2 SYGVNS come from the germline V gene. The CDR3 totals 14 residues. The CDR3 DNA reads TGTGCCAGCAGCACAGGGGCCCCAAATGAAAAACTGTTTTTT. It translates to CASSTGAPNEKLFF.

This CDR3 reads CSVREVGTGELFF. As DNA, the CDR3 is TGCAGCGTTCGGGAGGTTGGCACCGGGGAGCTGTTTTTT. This rearrangement joins TRBV29-1 to TRBJ2-2; TRBD2 matches at 7 bases. Germline V gene data show CDR1 as SQVTM and CDR2 as ANQGSEA. The CDR3 covers 13 residues. J was trimmed by 4 bases and V by 5 bases; bases with no gene match: 4.

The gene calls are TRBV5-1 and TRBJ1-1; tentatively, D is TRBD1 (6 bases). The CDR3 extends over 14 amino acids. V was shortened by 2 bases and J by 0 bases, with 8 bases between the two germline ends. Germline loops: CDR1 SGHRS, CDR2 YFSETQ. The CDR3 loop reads CASSFGTMNTEAFF. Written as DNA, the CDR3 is TGCGCCAGCAGCTTCGGGACAATGAACACTGAAGCTTTCTTT.

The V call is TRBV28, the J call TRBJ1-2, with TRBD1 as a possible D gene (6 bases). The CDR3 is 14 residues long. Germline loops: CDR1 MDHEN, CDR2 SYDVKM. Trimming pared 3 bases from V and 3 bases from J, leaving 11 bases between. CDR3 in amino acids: CASSFGGAYYGYTF. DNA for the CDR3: TGTGCCAGCAGTTTCGGGGGGGCATACTATGGCTACACCTTC.

The CDR3 loop reads CSVARGQRYEQYF. The CDR3 DNA is TGCAGCGTTGCGAGGGGGCAAAGGTACGAGCAGTACTTC. The chain carries TRBV29-1 and TRBJ2-7, with 7 bases lining up with TRBD1. Germline V gives CDR1 SQVTM, CDR2 ANQGSEA. The V segment lost 4 bases and the J segment 4 bases; nucleotides outside the gene matches: 7. CDR3 length: 13 amino acids.

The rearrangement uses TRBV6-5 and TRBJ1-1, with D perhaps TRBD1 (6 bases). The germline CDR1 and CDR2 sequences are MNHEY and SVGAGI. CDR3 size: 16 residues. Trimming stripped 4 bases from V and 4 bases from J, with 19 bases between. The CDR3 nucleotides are TGTGCCAGCAGTTCCCGAACAGGGTACGGCTCCACTGAAGCTTTCTTT. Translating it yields CASSSRTGYGSTEAFF.

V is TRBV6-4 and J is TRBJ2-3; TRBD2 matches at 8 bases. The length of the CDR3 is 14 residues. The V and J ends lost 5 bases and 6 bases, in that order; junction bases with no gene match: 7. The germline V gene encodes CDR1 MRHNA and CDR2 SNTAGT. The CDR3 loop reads CASSRGGEWDTQYF. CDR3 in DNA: TGTGCCAGCAGTCGGGGGGGCGAGTGGGATACGCAGTATTTT.

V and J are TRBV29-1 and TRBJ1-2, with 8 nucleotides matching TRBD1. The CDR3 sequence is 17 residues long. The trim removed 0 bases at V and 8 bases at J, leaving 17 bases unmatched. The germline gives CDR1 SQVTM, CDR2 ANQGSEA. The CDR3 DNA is TGCAGCGTTGAAGATGCTACAGGGGGGCTTCCTAGGGGCGGCTACACCTTC. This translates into CSVEDATGGLPRGGYTF.

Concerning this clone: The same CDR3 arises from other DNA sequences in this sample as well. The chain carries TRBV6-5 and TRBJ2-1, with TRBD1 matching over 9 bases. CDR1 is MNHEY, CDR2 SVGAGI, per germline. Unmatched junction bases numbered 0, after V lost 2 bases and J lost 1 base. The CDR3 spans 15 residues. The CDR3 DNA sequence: TGTGCCAGCAGTTACGACAGGGGGTCCTACAATGAGCAGTTCTTC. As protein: CASSYDRGSYNEQFF.

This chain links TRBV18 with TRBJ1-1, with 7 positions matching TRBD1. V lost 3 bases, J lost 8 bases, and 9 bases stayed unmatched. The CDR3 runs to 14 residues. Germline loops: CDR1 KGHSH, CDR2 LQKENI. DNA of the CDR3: TGTGCCAGCTCACCTATAACAGGGGACTCCGAAGCTTTCTTT. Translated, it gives CASSPITGDSEAFF.

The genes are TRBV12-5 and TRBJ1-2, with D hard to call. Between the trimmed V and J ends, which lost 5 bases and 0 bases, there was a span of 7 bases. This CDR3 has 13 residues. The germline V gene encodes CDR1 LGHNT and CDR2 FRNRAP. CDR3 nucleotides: TGTGCTAGTGGTCTACAGACTAACTATGGCTACACCTTC. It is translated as CASGLQTNYGYTF.

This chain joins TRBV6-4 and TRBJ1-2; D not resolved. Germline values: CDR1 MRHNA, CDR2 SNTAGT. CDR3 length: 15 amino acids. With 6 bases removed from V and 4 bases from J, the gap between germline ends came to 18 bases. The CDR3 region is CASREGPATFYGYTF. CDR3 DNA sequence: TGTGCCAGCAGGGAGGGCCCCGCCACCTTCTATGGCTACACCTTC.

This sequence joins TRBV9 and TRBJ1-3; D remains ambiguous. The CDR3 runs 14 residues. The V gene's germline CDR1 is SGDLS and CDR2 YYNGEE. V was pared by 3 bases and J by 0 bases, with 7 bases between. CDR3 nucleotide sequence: TGTGCCAGCAGCGCCGACAACTCTGGAAACACCATATATTTT. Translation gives CASSADNSGNTIYF. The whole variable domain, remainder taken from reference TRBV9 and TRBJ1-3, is DSGVTQTPKHLITATGQRVTLRCSPRSGDLSVYWYQQSLDQGLQFLIQYYNGEERAKGNILERFSAQQFPDLHSELNLSSLELGDSALYFCASSADNSGNTIYFGEGSWLTVV.

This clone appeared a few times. The CDR3 here is CASRFAGSGTEAFF. Written as DNA, the CDR3 is TGTGCCAGCAGGTTCGCAGGGTCTGGGACTGAAGCTTTCTTT. The chain is built from TRBV2 and TRBJ1-1, with D possibly matching TRBD1 (5 bases). Germline CDR1 SNHLY, CDR2 FYNNEI. The CDR3 extends over 14 amino acids. Trimming stripped 6 bases from V and 5 bases from J, with 16 bases between.

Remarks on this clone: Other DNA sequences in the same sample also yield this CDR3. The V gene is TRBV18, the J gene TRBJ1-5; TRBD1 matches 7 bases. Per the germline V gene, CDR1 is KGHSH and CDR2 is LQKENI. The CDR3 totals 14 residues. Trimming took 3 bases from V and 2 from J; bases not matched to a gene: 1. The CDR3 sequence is CASSPGQGNQPQHF. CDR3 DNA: TGTGCCAGCTCACCCGGACAGGGCAATCAGCCCCAGCATTTT.

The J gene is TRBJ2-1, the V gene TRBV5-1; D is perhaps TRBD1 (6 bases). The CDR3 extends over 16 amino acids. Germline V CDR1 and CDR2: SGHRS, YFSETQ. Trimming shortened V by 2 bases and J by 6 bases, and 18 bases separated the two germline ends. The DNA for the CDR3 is TGCGCCAGCAGCTTCCATGGGACAAACTCGCCCAATGAGCAGTTCTTC. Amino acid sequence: CASSFHGTNSPNEQFF.

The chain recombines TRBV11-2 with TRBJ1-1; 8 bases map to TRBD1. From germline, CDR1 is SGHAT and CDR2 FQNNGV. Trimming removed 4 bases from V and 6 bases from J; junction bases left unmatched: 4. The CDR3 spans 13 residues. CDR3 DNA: TGTGCCAGCAGCTCAGGGGGCTGGGCTGAAGCTTTCTTT. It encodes CASSSGGWAEAFF.

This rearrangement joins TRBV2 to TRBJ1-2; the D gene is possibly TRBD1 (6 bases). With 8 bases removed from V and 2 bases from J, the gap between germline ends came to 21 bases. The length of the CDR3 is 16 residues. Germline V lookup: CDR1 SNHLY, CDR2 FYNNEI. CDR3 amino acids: CASGAQGNLRNYGYTF. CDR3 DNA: TGTGCCAGCGGAGCACAGGGTAATCTTCGGAACTATGGCTACACCTTC.

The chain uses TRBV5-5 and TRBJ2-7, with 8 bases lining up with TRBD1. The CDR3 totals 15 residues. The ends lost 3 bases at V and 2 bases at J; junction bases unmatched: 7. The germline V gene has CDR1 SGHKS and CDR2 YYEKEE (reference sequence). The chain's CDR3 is CASSSFPGQAYEQYF. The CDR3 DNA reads TGTGCCAGCAGCTCTTTCCCGGGACAGGCCTACGAGCAGTACTTC.

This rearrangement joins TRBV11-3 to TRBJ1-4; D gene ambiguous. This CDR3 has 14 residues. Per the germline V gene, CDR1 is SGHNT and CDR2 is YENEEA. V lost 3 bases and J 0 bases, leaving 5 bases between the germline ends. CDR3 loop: CASSFRATNEKLFF. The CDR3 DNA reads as TGTGCCAGCAGCTTTCGGGCAACTAATGAAAAACTGTTTTTT.

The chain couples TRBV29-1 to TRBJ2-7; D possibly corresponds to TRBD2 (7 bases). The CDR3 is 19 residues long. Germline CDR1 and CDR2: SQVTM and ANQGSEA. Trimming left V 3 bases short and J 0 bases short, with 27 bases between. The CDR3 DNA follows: TGCAGCGTTGACCGGGGGGCGGGCCGCAGCCGCTCGAACTCCTACGAGCAGTACTTC. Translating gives CSVDRGAGRSRSNSYEQYF.